This T cell receptor beta chain was captured in a study of T cell changes during pregnancy in multiple sclerosis. Assay: immunoSEQ multiplex PCR; the TCRdb copy retains only in-frame clones and omits some. The data show 65,000 to 85,000 clones, about 89% seen once. This clone showed up just a few times. With 10 bases clipped from V and 4 bases from J, the junction kept 13 bases outside the gene matches. Per germline, CDR1 ENHRY and CDR2 SYGVKD. The length of the CDR3 is 14 residues. This sequence was found in a female donor with multiple sclerosis, enrolled in a pregnancy study. The source material was peripheral blood, sampled in the second trimester of pregnancy. The V call is TRBV10-3, the J call TRBJ2-7; 7 nucleotides align to TRBD1. CDR3 in amino acids: CANSPQGEPYEQYF. The CDR3 coding sequence is TGTGCCAACAGCCCTCAGGGGGAACCTTACGAGCAGTACTTC.